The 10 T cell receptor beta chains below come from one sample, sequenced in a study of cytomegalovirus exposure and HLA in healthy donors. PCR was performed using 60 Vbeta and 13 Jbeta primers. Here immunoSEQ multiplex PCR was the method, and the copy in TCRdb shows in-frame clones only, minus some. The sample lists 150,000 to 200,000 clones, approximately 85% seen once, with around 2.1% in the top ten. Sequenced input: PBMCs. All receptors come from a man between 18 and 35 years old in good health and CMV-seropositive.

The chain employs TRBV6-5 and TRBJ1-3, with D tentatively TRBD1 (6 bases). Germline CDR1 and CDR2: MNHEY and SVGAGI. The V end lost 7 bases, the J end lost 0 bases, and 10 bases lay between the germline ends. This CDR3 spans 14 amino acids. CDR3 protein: CASIDRSSGNTIYF. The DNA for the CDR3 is TGTGCCAGCATTGACAGGAGCTCTGGAAACACCATATATTTT.

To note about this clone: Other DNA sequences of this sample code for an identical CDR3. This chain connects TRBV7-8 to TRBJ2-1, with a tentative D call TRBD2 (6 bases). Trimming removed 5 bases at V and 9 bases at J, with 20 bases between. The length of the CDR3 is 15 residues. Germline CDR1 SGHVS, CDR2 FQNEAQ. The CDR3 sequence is CASSQGLAKSFEQFF. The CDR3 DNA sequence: TGTGCCAGCAGCCAGGGACTGGCGAAGAGCTTTGAGCAGTTCTTC.

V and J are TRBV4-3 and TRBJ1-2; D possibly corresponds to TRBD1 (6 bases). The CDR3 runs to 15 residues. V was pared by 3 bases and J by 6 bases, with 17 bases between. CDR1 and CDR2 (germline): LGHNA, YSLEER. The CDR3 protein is CASSHEDSLNHGYTF. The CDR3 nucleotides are TGCGCCAGCAGCCATGAGGACAGCCTAAACCATGGCTACACCTTC.

The CDR3 is CSVLLVGLYNEQFF. CDR3 nucleotides: TGCAGCGTTCTCCTGGTGGGCCTCTACAATGAGCAGTTCTTC. V gene TRBV29-1 combines with J gene TRBJ2-1; D not certain. The CDR3 runs to 14 residues. Germline V gene sequence: CDR1 SQVTM, CDR2 ANQGSEA. Trimming stripped 5 bases from V and 3 bases from J, with 14 bases between.

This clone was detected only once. CDR3 sequence (DNA): TGCAGCGTGTGGGGAGGGGAGCAGTTCTTC. Its translation: CSVWGGEQFF. V is TRBV29-1 and J is TRBJ2-1; TRBD2 matches at 7 bases. With V trimmed by 6 bases and J by 10 bases, 3 bases remained unmatched. The CDR3 extends over 10 amino acids. The germline gives CDR1 SQVTM, CDR2 ANQGSEA.

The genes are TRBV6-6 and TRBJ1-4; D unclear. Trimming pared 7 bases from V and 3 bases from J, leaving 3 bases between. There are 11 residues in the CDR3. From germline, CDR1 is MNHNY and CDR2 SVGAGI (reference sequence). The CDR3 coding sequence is TGTGCCAGCATCGCTAATGAAAAACTGTTTTTT. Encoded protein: CASIANEKLFF.

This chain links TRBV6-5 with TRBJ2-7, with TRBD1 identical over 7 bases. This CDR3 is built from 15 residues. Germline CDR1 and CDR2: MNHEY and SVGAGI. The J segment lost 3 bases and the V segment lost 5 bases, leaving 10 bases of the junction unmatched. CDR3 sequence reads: CASSIKQGKVYEQYF. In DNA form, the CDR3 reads TGTGCCAGCAGTATTAAACAGGGGAAGGTCTACGAGCAGTACTTC.

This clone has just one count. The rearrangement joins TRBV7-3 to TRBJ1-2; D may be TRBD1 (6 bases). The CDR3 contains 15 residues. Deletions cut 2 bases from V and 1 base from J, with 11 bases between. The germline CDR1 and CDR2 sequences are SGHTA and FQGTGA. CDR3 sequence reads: CASSLGGLYNYGYTF. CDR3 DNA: TGTGCCAGCAGCTTAGGGGGCCTGTATAACTATGGCTACACCTTC.

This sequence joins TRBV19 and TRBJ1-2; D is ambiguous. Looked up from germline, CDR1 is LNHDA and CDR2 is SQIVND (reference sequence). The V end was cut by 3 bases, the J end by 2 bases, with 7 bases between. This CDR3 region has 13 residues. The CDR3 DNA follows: TGTGCCAGTAGTATTGCGGGGAACTATGGCTACACCTTC. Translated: CASSIAGNYGYTF.

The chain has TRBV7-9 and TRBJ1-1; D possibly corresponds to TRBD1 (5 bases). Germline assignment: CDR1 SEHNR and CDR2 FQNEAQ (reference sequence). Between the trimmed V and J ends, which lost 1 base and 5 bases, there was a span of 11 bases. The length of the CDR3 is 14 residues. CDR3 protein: CASSLDFRGTEAFF. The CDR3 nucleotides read TGTGCCAGCAGCTTAGATTTTCGGGGGACTGAAGCTTTCTTT.